Described below is a single T cell receptor beta chain sequence and its context. What it recognizes is unknown. Germline CDR1 reads MDHEN; CDR2 reads SYDVKM. The V and J ends lost 2 bases and 5 bases respectively, with 24 bases between them. This CDR3 spans 18 amino acids. The data belong to a study of cytomegalovirus exposure and HLA in healthy donors. Study-level findings and limits: Apart from CMV serostatus, no immune exposure information was available. TRBV6-2, TRBV6-3 and some other V segments were excluded as indistinguishable. The study flagged roughly 150 TCR beta chains as cytomegalovirus-associated.

Primers: 60 Vbeta forward and 13 Jbeta reverse. The method was immunoSEQ multiplex PCR; TCRdb's version includes in-frame clones alone and lacks a portion of them. The table shows approximately 150,000 clones, with around 68% occurring only once. The source is a man aged 50 or older in good health and CMV-seronegative. The chain links TRBV28 to TRBJ1-2; TRBD1 is a possible D gene (6 bases). Material for sequencing was PBMCs. CDR3 sequence: CASSLTLGGARKGYGYTF. CDR3 in DNA: TGTGCCAGCAGTTTAACCCTTGGGGGGGCGCGCAAAGGATATGGCTACACCTTC.